The sequence of this T cell receptor beta chain was determined in a study of beta chain features in type 1 diabetes. In its sample, this clone was seen a few times. Since all of the isolated RNA was reverse transcribed, expressed TCRB transcripts were what got sequenced. Using immunoSEQ multiplex PCR, the repertoire was profiled, and TCRdb retains in-frame clones only, with some absent. The table shows under 900,000 clones, with around a sixth occurring only once. Germline-derived CDR1 and CDR2 are MNHNS and SASEGT. V was trimmed by 6 bases and J by 3 bases, leaving 12 bases between them. The CDR3 length is 13 residues. Over 95% purity was reached by all sorted populations.

This chain uses TRBV6-1 with TRBJ2-7; TRBD1 might be the D (6 bases). The receptor's source is a woman between 18 and 29 years old in good health. Sequencing used naive CD4+ T cells from blood. The CDR3 loop is CASRPTGHYEQYF. The CDR3 coding sequence is TGTGCCAGCAGGCCGACAGGACACTACGAGCAGTACTTC.